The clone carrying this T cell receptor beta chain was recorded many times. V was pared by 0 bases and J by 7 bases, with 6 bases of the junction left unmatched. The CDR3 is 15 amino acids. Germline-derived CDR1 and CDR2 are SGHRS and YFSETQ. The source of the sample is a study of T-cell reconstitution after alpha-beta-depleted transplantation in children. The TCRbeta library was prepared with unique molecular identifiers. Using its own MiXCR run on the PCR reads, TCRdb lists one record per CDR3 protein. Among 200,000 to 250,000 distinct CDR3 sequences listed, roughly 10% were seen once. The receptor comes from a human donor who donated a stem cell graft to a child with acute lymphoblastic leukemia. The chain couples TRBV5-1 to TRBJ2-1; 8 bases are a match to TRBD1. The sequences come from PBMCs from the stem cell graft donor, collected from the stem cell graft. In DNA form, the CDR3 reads TGCGCCAGCAGCTTGGATCAGGGGGCAGGAAATGAGCAGTTCTTC. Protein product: CASSLDQGAGNEQFF.